The 10 T cell receptor beta chains reported below all come from one sample, sequenced in a study of shared clonotypes between healthy human individuals. CD45RO-negative, CCR7-selected cells formed the naive CD8 fraction, which excluded terminally differentiated effector memory CD45RA+ cells. Libraries were prepared by immunoSEQ multiplex PCR; TCRdb keeps only in-frame clonotypes and omits some of them. The table includes about 2,200,000 clones, about 93% detected once. Sequenced input: naive CD8+ T cells from PBMCs. The origin of the receptors is a man younger than 35 in good health. Some clones in this sample may be carry-over from other donors' samples.

This sequence joins TRBV6-6 and TRBJ2-1, with 9 bases matching TRBD2. Germline V CDR1 and CDR2: MNHNY, SVGAGI (reference sequence). After removal of 1 base from V and 8 bases from J, the junction contained 6 bases not matched to a gene. The CDR3 is 15 amino acids. The CDR3 is CASSYWASGIDEQFF. In nucleotides, the CDR3 is TGTGCCAGCAGTTACTGGGCTAGCGGGATTGATGAGCAGTTCTTC.

The sample holds one count of this clone. This rearrangement joins TRBV6-5 to TRBJ2-5, with a possible D match to TRBD1 (6 bases). CDR1 is MNHEY and CDR2 is SVGAGI in the germline V gene. The CDR3 length is 14 residues. Trimming took 2 bases from V and 3 from J, leaving 10 bases between them. CDR3 sequence reads: CASSYAGAKETQYF. The DNA for the CDR3 is TGTGCCAGCAGTTACGCAGGGGCGAAAGAGACCCAGTACTTC.

As regards this clone: Within the sample, other DNA sequences also encode this same CDR3. The V and J genes are TRBV27 and TRBJ2-3; D call uncertain. Trimming pared 3 bases from V and 6 bases from J, leaving 4 bases between. In germline, CDR1 is MNHEY, CDR2 SMNVEV (reference sequence). The CDR3 consists of 11 residues. The CDR3 region has the DNA TGTGCCAGCAGTTTCGCGGATACGCAGTATTTT. Its protein is CASSFADTQYF.

This clone was seen only once. The CDR3 is CASSLWSGELFF. The CDR3 DNA is TGTGCCAGCAGCTTGTGGTCCGGGGAGCTGTTTTTT. This rearrangement joins TRBV7-3 to TRBJ2-2; no definite D call. Trimming pared 3 bases from V and 6 bases from J, leaving 5 bases between. Germline-derived CDR1 and CDR2 are SGHTA and FQGTGA. This CDR3 region has 12 residues.

This chain links TRBV19 with TRBJ2-7; 11 bases are shared with TRBD1. Looked up from germline, CDR1 is LNHDA and CDR2 is SQIVND (reference sequence). Trimming cost V 3 bases and J 3 bases; bases outside gene matches: 10. The CDR3 runs 17 residues. The CDR3 is CASSMRLGQGAIYEQYF. Written as DNA, the CDR3 is TGTGCCAGTAGTATGCGCCTCGGACAGGGGGCCATCTACGAGCAGTACTTC.

The V and J genes are TRBV18 and TRBJ2-7, with D perhaps TRBD1 (5 bases). The CDR3 is 17 amino acids. V gave up 5 bases and J gave up 3 bases, with 23 bases separating them. Germline V lookup: CDR1 KGHSH, CDR2 LQKENI. CDR3 sequence (DNA): TGTGCCAGCTCAGAGAGCAGGGTCTCCCCAAAAGGCTACGAGCAGTACTTC. This translates into CASSESRVSPKGYEQYF.

The chain is built from TRBV27 and TRBJ1-1, with a tentative D call TRBD1 (5 bases). The length of the CDR3 is 14 residues. Looked up from germline, CDR1 is MNHEY and CDR2 is SMNVEV (reference sequence). V shed 6 bases and J shed 1 base, with 12 bases lying between them. CDR3 in amino acids: CASREWGSNTEAFF. The CDR3 nucleotides read TGTGCCAGCAGGGAGTGGGGGTCGAACACTGAAGCTTTCTTT.

This chain joins TRBV7-2 and TRBJ2-5; D unclear. Trimming took off 0 bases at V and 1 base at J, with 6 bases between the two ends. From germline, CDR1 is SGHTA and CDR2 FQGNSA. The CDR3 consists of 14 residues. The CDR3 DNA is TGTGCCAGCAGCTTAGCCGGACCCCAAGAGACCCAGTACTTC. Translated: CASSLAGPQETQYF.

This chain joins TRBV5-4 and TRBJ2-1; TRBD2 matches 7 bases. Looked up from germline, CDR1 is SGHNT and CDR2 is YYREEE (reference sequence). CDR3 size: 14 residues. The ends lost 1 base at V and 4 bases at J; junction bases unmatched: 2. Here the CDR3 reads CASSLTSAYNEQFF. The CDR3 nucleotides are TGTGCCAGCAGCTTGACTAGCGCATACAATGAGCAGTTCTTC.

The chain is built from TRBV27 and TRBJ2-7; tentative D call: TRBD2 (5 bases). The germline V gene has CDR1 MNHEY and CDR2 SMNVEV (reference sequence). The CDR3 is 14 amino acids. Trimming removed 3 bases from V and 7 bases from J, with 16 bases in between. As DNA, the CDR3 is TGTGCCAGCAGTTTTATGGGCACGGGCGGGGAGCAGTACTTC. This encodes CASSFMGTGGEQYF.